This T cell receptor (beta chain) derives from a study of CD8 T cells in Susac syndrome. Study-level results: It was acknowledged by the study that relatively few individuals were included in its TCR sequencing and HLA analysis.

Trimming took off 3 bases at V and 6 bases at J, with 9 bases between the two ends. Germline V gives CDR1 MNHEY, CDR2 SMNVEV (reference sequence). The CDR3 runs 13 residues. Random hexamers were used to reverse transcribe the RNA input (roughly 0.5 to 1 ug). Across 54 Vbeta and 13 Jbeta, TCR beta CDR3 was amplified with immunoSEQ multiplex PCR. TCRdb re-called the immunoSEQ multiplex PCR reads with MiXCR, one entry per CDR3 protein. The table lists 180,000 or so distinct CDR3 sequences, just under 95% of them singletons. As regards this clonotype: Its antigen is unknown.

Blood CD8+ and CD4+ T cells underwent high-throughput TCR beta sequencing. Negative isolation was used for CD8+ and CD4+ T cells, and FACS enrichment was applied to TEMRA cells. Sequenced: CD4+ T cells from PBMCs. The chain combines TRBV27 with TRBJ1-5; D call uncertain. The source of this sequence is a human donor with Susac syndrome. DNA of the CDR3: TGTGCCAGCAGTTTTACTCGTTTTCAGCCCCAGCATTTT. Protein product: CASSFTRFQPQHF.